This T cell receptor beta chain was obtained from a study of quantifying T cell responses using KT2 cells. Whole-study context: cDNA was made from DNase-treated RNA using alpha and beta constant primers.

The germline V gene has CDR1 MNHEY and CDR2 SVGEGT. The V gene end was trimmed by 6 bases and the J gene end by 4 bases; junction bases not matched to a gene: 8. This CDR3 is 14 amino acids long. KT2, a clone with a known TCR, was spiked into unfractionated PBMC. Different KT2-to-PBMC ratios were created with a constant PBMC count. A single-stranded UMI oligo with SP2 sequence was ligated to cDNA 3' ends. The first PCR ran approximately 4 cycles with an equimolar RC1.1 and RC1.2 beta primer mix. TCRdb fed the UMI-ligation and nested PCR reads into MiXCR, producing one record per CDR3 protein. The table shows more than 55,000 distinct CDR3 sequences, with 10% to 15% occurring only once. There are a few counts of this clonotype.

The genes are TRBV6-2 or TRBV6-3 and TRBJ1-1, with 7 bases aligning to TRBD1. The sequence derives from a human donor. Sample: PBMCs spiked with cells of the T cell clone KT2. The CDR3 region is CASRPPQGVTEAFF. CDR3 in DNA: TGTGCCAGCAGACCTCCTCAGGGGGTCACTGAAGCTTTCTTT.